A single sample gave rise to the 3 T cell receptor beta chains below, sequenced in a study of blood T cells in healthy people across ages. The second PCR ran roughly 7 to 12 cycles with a sample-barcoded 5' primer and J-beta primers. TCRdb recomputed calls from the 5' RACE reads with MiXCR, one row per CDR3 protein. The sample lists around 620,000 distinct CDR3 sequences, approximately 27% seen once, with less than 20% in the top ten. Sequencing input: blood. The receptors originated from a woman in her sixties or seventies in good health.

V is TRBV7-9 and J is TRBJ2-1, with TRBD1 as a possible D gene (6 bases). With the DNA end fitting TRBJ2-5 better, the J assignment may be wrong. This CDR3 comprises 15 residues. From germline, CDR1 is SEHNR and CDR2 FQNEAQ (reference sequence). The chain's CDR3 is CASSLGGHIQETQYF. CDR3 nucleotide sequence: TGTGCCAGCAGCTTAGGGGGACACATCCAAGAGACCCAGTACTTC.

This clonotype was picked up a small number of times. V and J are TRBV21-1 and TRBJ2-2; TRBD1, as called in the table, went unchecked against the DNA. TRBV21-1 is labeled a pseudogene. The CDR3 is made up of 15 amino acids. The DNA for the CDR3 is TGTGCCAGCAGCAAATTGAGGGGGTCGTCCGGGGAGCTGTTTTTT. Translated, it gives CASSKLRGSSGELFF.

This rearrangement joins TRBV6-5 to TRBJ2-1, with TRBD1 matching 9 bases. The germline V gene has CDR1 MNHEY and CDR2 SVGAGI. Losses at the gene ends were 7 bases for V and 3 bases for J; bases not matched to a gene: 7. The length of the CDR3 is 15 residues. The CDR3 spells CASTGGQGYYNEQFF. CDR3 sequence (DNA): TGTGCCAGCACCGGGGGACAGGGTTACTACAATGAGCAGTTCTTC.